One sample yielded the 32 T cell receptor beta chains listed below, sequenced in a study of response to subunit inactivated influenza vaccine. TCRdb independently ran MiXCR on the RT-PCR reads; one entry per CDR3 protein. The sample contains more than 400,000 distinct CDR3 sequences, over 9.5% of which appear only once. The sequenced sample was PBMCs from blood, obtained about 6 weeks after vaccination. These receptor sequences come from a middle-aged man who received an inactivated influenza vaccine.

This chain joins TRBV12-3 or TRBV12-4 and TRBJ2-3; D not certain. The CDR3 runs 12 residues. The V end was cut by 2 bases, the J end by 5 bases, with 5 bases between. The CDR3: CASSLRKDTQYF. The CDR3 DNA sequence: TGTGCCAGCAGTTTACGGAAAGATACGCAGTATTTT.

This chain links TRBV6-4 with TRBJ2-3; D unresolved. Per germline, CDR1 MRHNA and CDR2 SNTAGT. V shed 6 bases and J shed 5 bases, with 6 bases lying between them. The CDR3 has 11 residues. CDR3 nucleotide sequence: TGTGCCAGCAGGGCTGGAGATACGCAGTATTTT. It codes for CASRAGDTQYF.

In its sample, this clonotype was seen a few times. This rearrangement joins TRBV5-1 to TRBJ2-1, with D tentatively TRBD2 (6 bases). The ends were cut back, 6 bases at V and 3 bases at J, with 16 bases in the middle. CDR3 size: 15 residues. CDR1 SGHRS and CDR2 YFSETQ come from the germline V gene. CDR3 coding DNA: TGCGCCAGCACGCCCTTCCAGGGAGGCTACAATGAGCAGTTCTTC. This codes for CASTPFQGGYNEQFF.

This clonotype was counted ten times or more. CDR3 region: CASSVSDGGNEQFF. In DNA form, the CDR3 reads TGTGCCAGCAGCGTATCGGATGGGGGGAATGAGCAGTTCTTC. The V gene is TRBV9, the J gene TRBJ2-1; TRBD2 might be the D (6 bases). V was clipped by 1 base and J by 7 bases, with 12 bases between them. In germline, CDR1 is SGDLS, CDR2 YYNGEE. This CDR3 contains 14 residues. The full variable domain, completed using reference TRBV9 and TRBJ2-1, is DSGVTQTPKHLITATGQRVTLRCSPRSGDLSVYWYQQSLDQGLQFLIQYYNGEERAKGNILERFSAQQFPDLHSELNLSSLELGDSALYFCASSVSDGGNEQFFGPGTRLTVL.

This chain uses TRBV7-2 with TRBJ1-2, with TRBD1 as a possible D gene (6 bases). The CDR3 extends over 14 amino acids. Trimming took off 1 base at V and 4 bases at J, with 10 bases between the two ends. Germline V gene sequence: CDR1 SGHTA, CDR2 FQGNSA. The CDR3 coding sequence is TGTGCCAGCAGCTTAGACAGGGCCGGCTATGGCTACACCTTC. This translates into CASSLDRAGYGYTF.

This clonotype came up a few times. This chain connects TRBV2 to TRBJ2-7; D unresolved. Germline assignment: CDR1 SNHLY and CDR2 FYNNEI. CDR3 length equals 13 residues. V lost 9 bases, J lost 6 bases, and 18 bases lay in between. This CDR3 reads CASRVRSTGEQYF. The CDR3, as DNA: TGTGCCAGTAGGGTGCGGTCCACGGGCGAGCAGTACTTC.

The chain is built from TRBV12-3 or TRBV12-4 and TRBJ1-5, with D tentatively TRBD1 (5 bases). CDR3 length equals 16 residues. Trimming took 1 base from V and 6 from J, leaving 16 bases between them. The CDR3 region has the DNA TGTGCCAGCAGTTTAGAGGTATGGTCAGGGATTCAGCCCCAGCATTTT. It translates to CASSLEVWSGIQPQHF.

This chain joins TRBV6-2 or TRBV6-3 and TRBJ2-1; 8 nucleotides match TRBD2. CDR1 and CDR2 (germline): MNHEY, SVGEGT. V shed 2 bases and J 2 bases; nucleotides not matched to a gene: 5. The CDR3 consists of 16 residues. CDR3 DNA: TGTGCCAGCAGTTACGCCGCCGGGGGGGCCTACAATGAGCAGTTCTTC. This encodes CASSYAAGGAYNEQFF.

V usage is TRBV12-3 or TRBV12-4 and J usage is TRBJ2-7, with D hard to call. The CDR3 extends over 15 amino acids. V was trimmed by 4 bases and J by 3 bases, leaving 16 bases between them. The CDR3 loop reads CASSSKRQGFYEQYF. The CDR3 DNA reads as TGTGCCAGCAGTTCCAAGAGACAAGGATTCTACGAGCAGTACTTC.

This clonotype was counted only a few times. The chain is built from TRBV3-1 and TRBJ2-1; 9 bases fit TRBD2. J lost 8 bases, V lost 5 bases, and 10 bases had no gene match. The V gene's germline CDR1 is LGHDT and CDR2 YNNKEL (reference sequence). The CDR3 covers 15 residues. CDR3 nucleotides: TGTGCCAGCAGCTCATCTAGCGGGAAAGTATATGAGCAGTTCTTC. It is translated as CASSSSSGKVYEQFF.

This clonotype was seen a handful of times. This chain joins TRBV27 and TRBJ1-2; 12 bases fit TRBD1. Trimming at V came to 7 bases and at J to 8 bases, leaving 5 bases not matched to a gene. CDR1 and CDR2 from the germline V gene are MNHEY and SMNVEV (reference sequence). The CDR3 spans 13 residues. The CDR3 coding sequence is TGTGCCAGCACGGGACAGGGGGCTGGAGGCTACACCTTC. Its translation is CASTGQGAGGYTF.

In this sample, this clonotype turned up a few times. The rearrangement joins TRBV5-1 to TRBJ2-7; TRBD2 matches at 8 bases. With 0 bases clipped from V and 6 bases from J, the junction kept 11 bases outside the gene matches. The CDR3 contains 16 residues. Germline assignment: CDR1 SGHRS and CDR2 YFSETQ. The CDR3 reads CASSLGGIAGSSEQYF. DNA for the CDR3: TGCGCCAGCAGCTTGGGGGGTATAGCGGGATCGAGCGAGCAGTACTTC.

This clonotype was counted a few times. DNA of the CDR3: TGCAGTGCTAGGTCGGGACAGGCCGCCGGGGAGCTGTTTTTT. This gives the protein CSARSGQAAGELFF. V is TRBV20-1 and J is TRBJ2-2; 8 nucleotides agree with TRBD1. Germline V gene sequence: CDR1 DFQATT, CDR2 SNEGSKA (reference sequence). V shed 3 bases, J shed 6 bases, and the junction held 6 bases outside the gene matches. This CDR3 contains 14 residues.

This chain joins TRBV7-2 and TRBJ2-7; 8 bases map to TRBD2. The V gene end was trimmed by 1 base and the J gene end by 2 bases; junction bases not matched to a gene: 7. CDR3 length equals 16 residues. Per the germline V gene, CDR1 is SGHTA and CDR2 is FQGNSA. DNA for the CDR3: TGTGCCAGCAGCTTAGAACCCGGGGGGGCCACCTACGAGCAGTACTTC. It yields the protein CASSLEPGGATYEQYF.

Turning to this clonotype: Sequence at one end of the junction differs from germline and may be a read error. The rearrangement joins TRBV7-9 to TRBJ2-3, with a tentative D call TRBD2 (6 bases). The CDR3 has 15 residues. CDR1 is SEHNR and CDR2 is FQNEAQ in the germline V gene (reference sequence). The CDR3 bases are TGTGCCAGCAGCTTAGAGAAGGGAGGCACAGATACGCTGTATTTT. Translation: CASSLEKGGTDTLYF.

The chain employs TRBV29-1 and TRBJ2-3; 12 bases agree with TRBD2. From germline, CDR1 is SQVTM and CDR2 ANQGSEA. The ends lost 1 base at V and 0 bases at J; junction bases unmatched: 8. CDR3 length equals 18 residues. In DNA, the CDR3 is TGCAGCGTTGAAGCCCCACTAGCGGGGGGCCCTAGCACAGATACGCAGTATTTT. Protein: CSVEAPLAGGPSTDTQYF.

This clonotype was picked up a small number of times. The genes are TRBV5-1 and TRBJ2-7; TRBD1 or TRBD2 may be the D gene (5 bases each). V lost 4 bases and J 4 bases, leaving 15 bases between the germline ends. The germline V gene encodes CDR1 SGHRS and CDR2 YFSETQ. This CDR3 has 14 residues. CDR3 in amino acids: CASSVGRFGYEQYF. In DNA, the CDR3 is TGCGCCAGCAGCGTGGGACGTTTTGGGTACGAGCAGTACTTC.

The genes are TRBV11-1 and TRBJ2-3, with 14 bases identical to TRBD2. Germline CDR1 SGHAT, CDR2 FQDESV (reference sequence). The V and J ends lost 5 bases and 4 bases, in that order; junction bases with no gene match: 11. This CDR3 contains 18 residues. CDR3 loop: CASSQNTGTSGSADTQYF. CDR3 coding DNA: TGTGCCAGCAGCCAAAATACCGGGACTAGCGGGAGTGCAGATACGCAGTATTTT.

The sample holds a few counts of this clonotype. The V call is TRBV24-1, the J call TRBJ1-5; TRBD1 matches at 8 bases. Germline V gene data show CDR1 as KGHDR and CDR2 as SFDVKD. V gave up 4 bases and J gave up 3 bases; unmatched junction bases: 1. The CDR3 runs to 14 residues. CDR3 protein: CATSETGDNQPQHF. CDR3 DNA sequence: TGTGCCACCAGTGAGACAGGGGACAATCAGCCCCAGCATTTT.

This clonotype showed up just a few times. This chain's CDR3 is CASSSWTSGKVYEQYF. The CDR3 bases are TGTGCCAGCAGCTCCTGGACTAGCGGGAAAGTATACGAGCAGTACTTC. The chain uses TRBV7-2 and TRBJ2-7, with 12 bases that match TRBD2. The CDR3 contains 16 residues. V shed 4 bases and J 4 bases; nucleotides not matched to a gene: 8. Germline CDR1 and CDR2: SGHTA and FQGNSA.

This clonotype was picked up a small number of times. This chain links TRBV6-1 with TRBJ2-6; D tentatively fits TRBD1 or TRBD2 (5 bases each). The CDR3 runs to 17 residues. V gave up 7 bases and J gave up 0 bases, with 16 bases separating them. The germline V gene has CDR1 MNHNS and CDR2 SASEGT. CDR3 bases: TGTGCCAGCACCCGGGACCCAATCCTCTCTGGGGCCAACGTCCTGACTTTC. Encoded protein: CASTRDPILSGANVLTF.

This chain joins TRBV12-3 or TRBV12-4 and TRBJ1-4, with D possibly being TRBD1 (5 bases). V lost 5 bases to trimming and J lost 7 bases, with 17 bases between them. This CDR3 has 15 amino acids. CDR3 sequence: CASSTRGDGAEKLFF. CDR3 bases: TGTGCCAGCAGTACACGGGGGGACGGGGCTGAAAAACTGTTTTTT.

About this clonotype itself: A read error may be the cause here, since a much bigger clone is one base away. The chain is built from TRBV7-2 and TRBJ2-5; D unclear. V dropped 8 bases and J dropped 0 bases, with 19 bases sitting between them. The CDR3 covers 16 residues. Germline values: CDR1 SGHTA, CDR2 FQGNSA. For the CDR3, the DNA is TGTGCCAGCTGCAAAATCTACTCCCCGGACCAAGAGACCCAGTACTTC. It is translated as CASCKIYSPDQETQYF.

This clonotype was counted only a few times. The chain combines TRBV18 with TRBJ2-1, with 8 bases lining up with TRBD1. The CDR3 length is 15 residues. Per the germline V gene, CDR1 is KGHSH and CDR2 is LQKENI. The J segment lost 9 bases and the V segment lost 6 bases, leaving 13 bases of the junction unmatched. The CDR3 protein is CASSPWQGAIGEQFF. The CDR3 DNA reads as TGTGCCAGCTCGCCCTGGCAGGGGGCGATCGGTGAGCAGTTCTTC.

The DNA for the CDR3 is TGTGCCAGCAGTTACCCCCTTAGCGGGAGGGGGTCGAACACCGGGGAGCTGTTTTTT. Its protein is CASSYPLSGRGSNTGELFF. This chain joins TRBV6-2 or TRBV6-3 and TRBJ2-2, with TRBD2 matching over 11 bases. The CDR3 contains 19 residues. After removal of 2 bases from V and 0 bases from J, the junction contained 8 bases not matched to a gene. Germline values: CDR1 MNHEY, CDR2 SVGEGT.

The chain uses TRBV29-1 and TRBJ2-5; TRBD2 aligns across 7 bases. Germline CDR1 SQVTM, CDR2 ANQGSEA. After removal of 0 bases from V and 4 bases from J, the junction contained 11 bases not matched to a gene. The CDR3 contains 16 residues. In DNA form, the CDR3 reads TGCAGCGTTGAAGATCTTCCTGAGGGGAGGGGAGAGACCCAGTACTTC. Amino acids: CSVEDLPEGRGETQYF. The full variable domain, with the rest looked up from reference TRBV29-1 and TRBJ2-5, is SAVISQKPSRDICQRGTSLTIQCQVDSQVTMMFWYRQQPGQSLTLIATANQGSEATYESGFVIDKFPISRPNLTFSTLTVSNMSPEDSSIYLCSVEDLPEGRGETQYFGPGTRLLVL.

The chain has TRBV28 and TRBJ2-7; D uncertain. Deletions cut 8 bases from V and 1 base from J, with 6 bases between. Germline CDR1 reads MDHEN; CDR2 reads SYDVKM. The CDR3 extends over 11 amino acids. Written as DNA, the CDR3 is TGTGCCAGCCAGGCTTCCTACGAGCAGTACTTC. Its translation is CASQASYEQYF.

The sample holds many counts of this clonotype. DNA of the CDR3: TGTGCCAGCAGTACCGGTAATGCAGACATTCAGTACTTC. Protein sequence: CASSTGNADIQYF. This chain connects TRBV12-3 or TRBV12-4 to TRBJ2-4, with D unclear. The CDR3 contains 13 residues. The ends were cut back, 5 bases at V and 8 bases at J, with 13 bases in the middle.

The chain links TRBV7-2 to TRBJ2-3; 10 bases align to TRBD2. The CDR3 sequence is 16 residues long. The junction had 8 bases not matched to a gene; V was cut back by 5 bases and J by 3 bases. Germline assignment: CDR1 SGHTA and CDR2 FQGNSA. The CDR3, as DNA: TGTGCCAGCAGCCCCCGGAGCGGGGGGGCGACAGATACGCAGTATTTT. Its protein product is CASSPRSGGATDTQYF.

The CDR3 loop reads CASSPLTGPYGGYTF. The DNA for the CDR3 is TGCGCCAGCAGCCCTCTCACAGGGCCCTATGGGGGCTACACCTTC. This rearrangement joins TRBV4-1 to TRBJ1-2, with D possibly TRBD1 on 6 matching bases. Trimming took 4 bases from V and 8 from J, leaving 20 bases between them. The CDR3 spans 15 residues. Germline-derived CDR1 and CDR2 are MGHRA and YSYEKL.

This clonotype was seen more than once but under ten times. The chain joins TRBV10-3 to TRBJ2-2; no clear D. CDR1 is ENHRY, CDR2 SYGVKD, per germline. This CDR3 has 15 residues. With 1 base removed from V and 0 bases from J, the gap between germline ends came to 6 bases. In nucleotides, the CDR3 is TGTGCCATCAGTGAGTACTCGACGAACACCGGGGAGCTGTTTTTT. Translating gives CAISEYSTNTGELFF.

V and J are TRBV15 and TRBJ1-6; no firm D call. CDR3 length: 13 amino acids. The V gene lost 0 bases and the J gene lost 9 bases, with 6 bases spanning the gap. From germline, CDR1 is LNHNV and CDR2 YYDKDF (reference sequence). The CDR3 DNA reads TGTGCCACCAGCAGAGACAGAGGTTCACCCCTCCACTTT. Amino acids: CATSRDRGSPLHF.